One sample yielded the 23 T cell receptor beta chains listed below, sequenced in a study of early T cells in non-severe SARS-CoV-2 infection. Each CDR3 protein gets one entry after TCRdb re-called the 5' RACE reads with MiXCR. This sample carries tens of thousands of distinct CDR3 sequences, less than 9.5% of them seen once, and the ten largest clones take about 3.9%. The input for sequencing was whole blood, taken at baseline. These receptors were obtained from an adult who was a healthcare worker with PCR-confirmed SARS-CoV-2 infection or an uninfected control (not recorded which).

V and J are TRBV19 and TRBJ2-7, with 10 bases fitting TRBD1. Germline V CDR1 and CDR2: LNHDA, SQIVND (reference sequence). CDR3 length: 16 residues. With 3 bases clipped from V and 2 bases from J, the junction kept 7 bases outside the gene matches. The CDR3 is CASSILPGQGTYEQYF. CDR3 nucleotides: TGTGCCAGTAGTATCTTACCGGGACAGGGGACCTACGAGCAGTACTTC.

The rearrangement links TRBV4-1 to TRBJ2-7; D ambiguous. This CDR3 is built from 14 residues. Trimming pared 1 base from V and 1 base from J, leaving 8 bases between. CDR1 is MGHRA and CDR2 is YSYEKL in the germline V gene. The CDR3 loop reads CASSQGIQSYEQYF. The CDR3 DNA is TGCGCCAGCAGCCAAGGCATCCAGTCCTACGAGCAGTACTTC.

This clonotype was seen ten or more times. This chain joins TRBV18 and TRBJ1-2; no firm D call. The CDR3 consists of 12 residues. The germline V gene has CDR1 KGHSH and CDR2 LQKENI. V was cut by 6 bases and J by 5 bases, with 10 bases left in between. CDR3 sequence reads: CASSRLEYGYTF. The CDR3 DNA follows: TGTGCCAGCTCCCGGCTGGAGTATGGCTACACCTTC.

This chain links TRBV19 with TRBJ2-7; possible D gene TRBD2, 5 bases. The CDR3 runs to 13 residues. The germline V gene encodes CDR1 LNHDA and CDR2 SQIVND (reference sequence). Trimming removed 3 bases at V and 5 bases at J, with 11 bases between. Here the CDR3 DNA reads TGTGCCAGTAGTATCTCTGAGCGGAACGAGCAGTACTTC. It encodes CASSISERNEQYF. Supplemented by reference TRBV19 and TRBJ2-7, the full variable domain reads DGGITQSPKYLFRKEGQNVTLSCEQNLNHDAMYWYRQDPGQGLRLIYYSQIVNDFQKGDIAEGYSVSREKKESFPLTVTSAQKNPTAFYLCASSISERNEQYFGPGTRLTVT.

J is TRBJ2-7 and V is TRBV27, with D perhaps given as TRBD1 or TRBD2 (5 bases each). The length of the CDR3 is 15 residues. V was cut by 0 bases and J by 2 bases, with 11 bases left in between. Germline V gene sequence: CDR1 MNHEY, CDR2 SMNVEV (reference sequence). CDR3 residues: CASSLSGGAPYEQYF. CDR3 DNA sequence: TGTGCCAGCAGTTTATCTGGGGGTGCCCCCTACGAGCAGTACTTC.

The chain employs TRBV6-5 and TRBJ2-3; maybe TRBD2 (6 bases). The CDR3 sequence is 16 residues long. Germline lookup yields CDR1 MNHEY and CDR2 SVGAGI. V lost 4 bases and J 0 bases, leaving 14 bases between the germline ends. The DNA of the CDR3 is TGTGCCAGCAGTTCCTCTTCGGGGGTTAGCACAGATACGCAGTATTTT. This sequence encodes CASSSSSGVSTDTQYF.

The chain links TRBV27 to TRBJ2-7; no definite D call. The V end lost 3 bases, the J end lost 0 bases, and 18 bases lay between the germline ends. The CDR3 runs 17 residues. CDR1 and CDR2 from the germline V gene are MNHEY and SMNVEV (reference sequence). This CDR3 is CASSLGRRSPSSYEQYF. In DNA, the CDR3 is TGTGCCAGCAGTTTGGGCAGGAGATCCCCGAGCTCCTACGAGCAGTACTTC.

The CDR3 region is CASSSMTGRNTEAFF. CDR3 nucleotides: TGTGCCAGCAGCTCCATGACAGGTCGAAACACTGAAGCTTTCTTT. The chain couples TRBV11-1 to TRBJ1-1; D possibly corresponds to TRBD1 (6 bases). The V end lost 4 bases, the J end lost 2 bases, and 14 bases lay between the germline ends. This CDR3 comprises 15 residues. In germline, CDR1 is SGHAT, CDR2 FQDESV (reference sequence).

The DNA for the CDR3 is TGTGCCAGCGGCCCCGGACTAGCGGGAGATGAGCAGTTCTTC. It yields the protein CASGPGLAGDEQFF. This rearrangement joins TRBV6-4 to TRBJ2-1; 13 bases match TRBD2. CDR1 MRHNA and CDR2 SNTAGT come from the germline V gene. CDR3 length equals 14 residues. V lost 8 bases and J lost 8; bases outside the gene matches: 6.

This clonotype was detected a few times. This rearrangement joins TRBV28 to TRBJ1-5, with 11 nucleotides matching TRBD1. With 2 bases clipped from V and 0 bases from J, the junction kept 6 bases outside the gene matches. The CDR3 sequence is 18 residues long. The germline V gene has CDR1 MDHEN and CDR2 SYDVKM. CDR3 bases: TGTGCCAGCAGTTTAATGGGACAGGGGGTTCGTAGCAATCAGCCCCAGCATTTT. Encoded protein: CASSLMGQGVRSNQPQHF.

This clonotype was seen more than once but under ten times. A single base separates this from a much larger clone, so it may be a read error. This chain uses TRBV3-1 with TRBJ2-3, with 14 bases matching TRBD2. CDR1 LGHDT and CDR2 YNNKEL come from the germline V gene (reference sequence). The CDR3 consists of 17 residues. The DNA for the CDR3 is TGTGTCAGCAGCCGTCGACTAGCGGGGGGGGCCACAGATACGCAGTATTTT. It specifies CVSSRRLAGGATDTQYF.

The chain combines TRBV9 with TRBJ2-7; D is perhaps TRBD2 (5 bases). V was pared by 0 bases and J by 3 bases, with 7 bases between. The CDR3 runs to 13 residues. Germline CDR1 and CDR2: SGDLS and YYNGEE. The CDR3 region is CASSVGEGYEQYF. The CDR3 region has the DNA TGTGCCAGCAGCGTAGGAGAGGGCTACGAGCAGTACTTC.

This clonotype came up many times. The rearrangement links TRBV28 to TRBJ1-6, with D unresolved. There are 14 residues in the CDR3. V was trimmed by 5 bases and J by 7 bases, leaving 12 bases between them. CDR1 and CDR2 from the germline V gene are MDHEN and SYDVKM. The CDR3 DNA follows: TGTGCCAGCAGTGGATCTATTGGGAATTCACCCCTCCACTTT. It is translated as CASSGSIGNSPLHF.

The sample holds a few counts of this clonotype. The chain has TRBV5-1 and TRBJ2-3, with D uncertain. The V and J ends lost 0 bases and 4 bases respectively, with 12 bases between them. CDR1 and CDR2 (germline): SGHRS, YFSETQ. The CDR3 covers 15 residues. This CDR3 is CASSLEERLADTQYF. The DNA for the CDR3 is TGCGCCAGCAGCTTGGAGGAACGGCTTGCAGATACGCAGTATTTT.

This clonotype was counted only a few times. This chain links TRBV21-1 with TRBJ1-1; TRBD1 is the table's D call, not checked against the DNA. TRBV21-1 corresponds to a pseudogene. The CDR3 contains 16 residues. The CDR3 bases are TGTGCCAGCAGCAAATGGAGGCCAAGGGGGAACACTGAAGCTTTCTTT. Translated: CASSKWRPRGNTEAFF.

The rearrangement links TRBV6-5 to TRBJ1-1, with D unclear. V was cut by 2 bases and J by 8 bases, with 9 bases left in between. The CDR3 is made up of 12 amino acids. Germline V gene sequence: CDR1 MNHEY, CDR2 SVGAGI. The CDR3 nucleotides read TGTGCCAGCAGTTACGACCAGCGAGAAGCTTTCTTT. Translation gives CASSYDQREAFF.

The table lists this clonotype with a few counts. CDR3 DNA sequence: TGCAGTGCCCAGACCATGTACGGTCAGTACTTC. Protein: CSAQTMYGQYF. The rearrangement links TRBV20-1 to TRBJ2-7; no firm D call. The ends were cut back, 6 bases at V and 10 bases at J, with 16 bases in the middle. CDR3 length: 11 amino acids. Germline CDR1 DFQATT, CDR2 SNEGSKA (reference sequence).

This clonotype was seen only a few times. One junction end does not reproduce the germline sequence, and a read error may be involved. The chain joins TRBV6-5 to TRBJ2-7; 7 positions match TRBD2. CDR3 size: 15 residues. In germline, CDR1 is MNHEY, CDR2 SVGAGI. This CDR3 reads CVSSPRGRESRGQYF. The CDR3, as DNA: TGTGTCAGCAGCCCCCGTGGGCGGGAGTCCCGGGGGCAGTACTTC.

This clonotype was observed at least ten times. CDR3 DNA sequence: TGTGCCAGCAGCCCGGGGAAGAGCGGGAGGCCCCTCGGGGAGACCCAGTACTTC. It encodes CASSPGKSGRPLGETQYF. The J gene is TRBJ2-5, the V gene TRBV4-2; 9 nucleotides line up with TRBD2. CDR1 and CDR2 (germline): LGHNA, YNFKEQ. V shed 4 bases and J 5 bases; nucleotides not matched to a gene: 17. The CDR3 length is 18 residues.

This clonotype was counted only a few times. This chain joins TRBV20-1 and TRBJ2-1, with D perhaps matching TRBD2 (6 bases). The CDR3 spans 15 residues. CDR1 is DFQATT, CDR2 SNEGSKA, per germline (reference sequence). With 4 bases removed from V and 2 bases from J, the gap between germline ends came to 15 bases. The CDR3 region is CSAIQLADPYNEQFF. DNA of the CDR3: TGCAGTGCTATCCAACTAGCTGATCCCTACAATGAGCAGTTCTTC.

This clonotype was counted ten times or more. The chain combines TRBV12-3 or TRBV12-4 with TRBJ2-1; D is possibly TRBD2 (7 bases). This CDR3 has 11 residues. Trimming cost V 8 bases and J 8 bases, with 10 bases left between them. The CDR3 sequence is CASGGGYEQFF. CDR3 coding DNA: TGTGCCAGCGGGGGGGGCTATGAGCAGTTCTTC.

The chain carries TRBV19 and TRBJ2-5; 11 bases fit TRBD1. Germline V gene lookup returns CDR1 LNHDA and CDR2 SQIVND (reference sequence). The CDR3 loop spans 16 amino acids. V gave up 6 bases and J gave up 4 bases; unmatched junction bases: 10. CDR3 sequence reads: CASSPDGTGGRETQYF. The CDR3 region has the DNA TGTGCCAGTAGCCCGGACGGGACAGGGGGAAGAGAGACCCAGTACTTC.

The chain joins TRBV9 to TRBJ2-7; 10 positions agree with TRBD2. V dropped 3 bases and J dropped 6; count of bases not matched to a gene: 9. Per the germline V gene, CDR1 is SGDLS and CDR2 is YYNGEE. The CDR3 loop spans 15 amino acids. The CDR3: CASSGASGRGGEQYF. CDR3 bases: TGTGCCAGCAGCGGAGCTAGCGGGAGAGGAGGCGAGCAGTACTTC. The full variable domain, its missing parts supplied by reference TRBV9 and TRBJ2-7, is DSGVTQTPKHLITATGQRVTLRCSPRSGDLSVYWYQQSLDQGLQFLIQYYNGEERAKGNILERFSAQQFPDLHSELNLSSLELGDSALYFCASSGASGRGGEQYFGPGTRLTVT.